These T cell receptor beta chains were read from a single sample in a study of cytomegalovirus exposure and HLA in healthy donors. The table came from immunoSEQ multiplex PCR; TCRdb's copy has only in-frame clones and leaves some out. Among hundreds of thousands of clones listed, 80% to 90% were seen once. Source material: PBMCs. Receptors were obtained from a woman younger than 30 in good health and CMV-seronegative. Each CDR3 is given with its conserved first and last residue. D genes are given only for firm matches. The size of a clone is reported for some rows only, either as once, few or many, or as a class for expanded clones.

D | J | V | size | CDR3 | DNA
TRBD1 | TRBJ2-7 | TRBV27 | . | CASSLGHRGRVADEQYF | TGTGCCAGCAGTTTAGGACACAGGGGGCGGGTAGCCGACGAGCAGTACTTC
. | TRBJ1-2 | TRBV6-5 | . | CASSQTGDGYTF | TGTGCCAGCAGTCAGACAGGAGATGGCTACACCTTC
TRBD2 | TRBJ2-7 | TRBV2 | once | CAERGIYEQYF | TGTGCCGAGCGGGGGATCTACGAGCAGTACTTC
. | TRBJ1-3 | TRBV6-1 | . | CASSERREVNTIYF | TGTGCCAGCAGTGAAAGGAGGGAAGTGAACACCATATATTTT
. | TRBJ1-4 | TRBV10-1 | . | CASSEGGEAEKLFF | TGCGCCAGCAGTGAGGGCGGTGAGGCTGAAAAACTGTTTTTT
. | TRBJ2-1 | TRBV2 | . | CASSEGTLGEQFF | TGTGCCAGCAGTGAAGGGACTCTGGGTGAGCAGTTCTTC
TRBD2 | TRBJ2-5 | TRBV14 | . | CASSQDLGLAGEETQYF | TGTGCCAGCAGCCAAGATTTGGGACTAGCGGGGGAAGAGACCCAGTACTTC
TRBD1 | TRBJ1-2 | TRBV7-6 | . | CASSLEAGGGYGYTF | TGTGCCAGCAGCTTAGAGGCAGGGGGCGGCTATGGCTACACCTTC
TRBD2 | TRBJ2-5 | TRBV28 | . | CASSFLAGEETQYF | TGTGCCAGCAGTTTTCTAGCGGGGGAAGAGACCCAGTACTTC
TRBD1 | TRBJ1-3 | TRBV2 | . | CASSATGAGNTIYF | TGTGCCAGCAGTGCGACAGGGGCTGGAAACACCATATATTTT
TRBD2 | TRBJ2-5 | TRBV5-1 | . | CASSLVSGGFQETQYF | TGCGCCAGCAGCTTGGTGTCCGGGGGGTTCCAAGAGACCCAGTACTTC
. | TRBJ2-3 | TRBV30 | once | CAWSPLDTQYF | TGTGCCTGGAGTCCCCTAGATACGCAGTATTTT
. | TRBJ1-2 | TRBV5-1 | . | CASSRTREDYGYTF | TGCGCCAGCAGCAGGACGCGGGAGGACTATGGCTACACCTTC
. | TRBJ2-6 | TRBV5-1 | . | CASSTNAGFGGANVLTF | TGCGCCAGCAGCACCAACGCAGGGTTCGGTGGGGCCAACGTCCTGACTTTC
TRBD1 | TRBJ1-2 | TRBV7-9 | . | CASSGKGQGLFHGYTF | TGTGCCAGCAGCGGAAAGGGACAGGGGCTTTTCCATGGCTACACCTTC
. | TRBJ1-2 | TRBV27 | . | CASSNTGDYGYTF | TGTGCCAGCAGTAACACGGGAGACTATGGCTACACCTTC
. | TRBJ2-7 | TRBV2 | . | CASSPHDSYEQYF | TGTGCCAGCAGTCCACATGACTCCTACGAGCAGTACTTC
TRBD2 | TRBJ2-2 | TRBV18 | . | CASSASGLNTGELFF | TGTGCCAGCTCAGCTAGCGGACTGAACACCGGGGAGCTGTTTTTT
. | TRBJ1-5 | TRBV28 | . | CASTQGLGQPQHF | TGTGCCAGCACACAGGGTCTAGGTCAGCCCCAGCATTTT
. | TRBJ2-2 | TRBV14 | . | CASSGQGGTGELFF | TGTGCCAGCAGCGGACAGGGAGGGACCGGGGAGCTGTTTTTT
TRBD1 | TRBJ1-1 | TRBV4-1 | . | CASSQAQGAKAEAFF | TGCGCCAGCAGCCAAGCCCAGGGGGCAAAGGCTGAAGCTTTCTTT